The text below deals with one T cell receptor (beta chain). Germline V lookup: CDR1 LGHDT, CDR2 YNNKEL (reference sequence). CDR3 length: 15 amino acids. V dropped 3 bases and J dropped 7; count of bases not matched to a gene: 8. Method: immunoSEQ multiplex PCR; TCRdb's copy keeps in-frame clones and lacks some. The data contain about 360,000 clones, around 87% of them singletons. The data stem from a study of blood T cell repertoires in COVID-19. The chain employs TRBV3-1 (or the pseudogene TRBV3-2) and TRBJ2-1; 8 bases agree with TRBD1. The clonotype comes from a man in his thirties or forties who had recovered from COVID-19. The sequencing input was PBMCs or T cells enriched from blood (not recorded which). In DNA form, the CDR3 reads TGTGCCAGCAGCCATCAGGGGGCGGTAGGGAATGAGCAGTTCTTC. Translating it yields CASSHQGAVGNEQFF.